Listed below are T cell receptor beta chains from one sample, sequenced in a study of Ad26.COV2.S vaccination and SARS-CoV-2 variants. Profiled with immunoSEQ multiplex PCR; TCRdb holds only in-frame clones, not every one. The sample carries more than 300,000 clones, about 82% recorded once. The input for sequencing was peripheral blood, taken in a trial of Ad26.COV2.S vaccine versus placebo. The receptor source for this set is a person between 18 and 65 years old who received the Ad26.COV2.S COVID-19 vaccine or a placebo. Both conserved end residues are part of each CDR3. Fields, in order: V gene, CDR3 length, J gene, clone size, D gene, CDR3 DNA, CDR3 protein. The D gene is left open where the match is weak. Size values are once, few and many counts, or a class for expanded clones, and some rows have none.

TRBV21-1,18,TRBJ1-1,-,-,TGTGCCAGCAGCAAAGGGGCTTGTCGGGGTCGAAGGAACACTGAAGCTTTCTTT,CASSKGACRGRRNTEAFF
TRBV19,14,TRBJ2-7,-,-,TGTGCCAGTAGTATGAGGGGAAGCTCCTACGAGCAGTACTTC,CASSMRGSSYEQYF
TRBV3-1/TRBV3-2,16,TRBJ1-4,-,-,TGTGCCAGCAGCCCACCCGTCCCCCGAGGGATTGAAAAACTGTTTTTT,CASSPPVPRGIEKLFF
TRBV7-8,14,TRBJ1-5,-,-,TGTGCCAGCAGCGTTACAGGGAAGTATCAGCCCCAGCATTTT,CASSVTGKYQPQHF
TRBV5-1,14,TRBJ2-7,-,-,TGCGCCAGCACCCGTGGACGGGAAACATACGAGCAGTACTTC,CASTRGRETYEQYF
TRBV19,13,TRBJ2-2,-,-,TGTGCCAGTAGCATCGGGGTGTCCGGGGAGCTGTTTTTT,CASSIGVSGELFF
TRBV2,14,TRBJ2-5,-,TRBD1,TGTGCCAGCACTAGGGACAGGGGATGGGAGACCCAGTACTTC,CASTRDRGWETQYF
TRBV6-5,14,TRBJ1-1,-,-,TGTGCCAGCAGACTAGAACAGGGAAACACTGAAGCTTTCTTT,CASRLEQGNTEAFF
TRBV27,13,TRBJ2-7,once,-,TGTGCCAGCAGCAGATCAGGTCCTGGCGAGCAGTACTTC,CASSRSGPGEQYF
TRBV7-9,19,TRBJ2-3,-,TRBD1,TGTGCCAGCAGCCCTAGGGGGACAGGGCGTCTAGCGGGCACAGATACGCAGTATTTT,CASSPRGTGRLAGTDTQYF
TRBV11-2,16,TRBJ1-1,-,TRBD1,TGTGCCAGCAGTCGCTCCAGGGGGACAGTTAACACTGAAGCTTTCTTT,CASSRSRGTVNTEAFF
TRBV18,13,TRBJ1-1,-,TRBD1,TGTGCCAGCTTGGGACAGGCGAACACTGAAGCTTTCTTT,CASLGQANTEAFF
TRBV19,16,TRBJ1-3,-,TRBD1,TGTGCCAGTAGCACTAACCAGGGGGCGCGTGGAAACACCATATATTTT,CASSTNQGARGNTIYF
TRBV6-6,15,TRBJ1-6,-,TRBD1,TGTGCCAGCGGCGACAGGGGATTAGAAAGGTCACCCCTCCACTTT,CASGDRGLERSPLHF
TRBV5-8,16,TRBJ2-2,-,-,TGTGCCAGCAGCTTGTTGGGACGGACGAACACCGGGGAGCTGTTTTTT,CASSLLGRTNTGELFF
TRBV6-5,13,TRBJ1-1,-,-,TGTGCCAGCAGTTACTCCAGGGACACTGAAGCTTTCTTT,CASSYSRDTEAFF
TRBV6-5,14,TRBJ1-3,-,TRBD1,TGTGCCAGTACTACAGGGGGAGTTGGAAACACCATATATTTT,CASTTGGVGNTIYF
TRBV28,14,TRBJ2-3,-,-,TGTGCCAGCAGTTTATTGGTCCTGGCAGATACGCAGTATTTT,CASSLLVLADTQYF
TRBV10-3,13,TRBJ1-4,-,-,TGTGCCAGCGGGGATGCAACTAATGAAAAACTGTTTTTT,CASGDATNEKLFF